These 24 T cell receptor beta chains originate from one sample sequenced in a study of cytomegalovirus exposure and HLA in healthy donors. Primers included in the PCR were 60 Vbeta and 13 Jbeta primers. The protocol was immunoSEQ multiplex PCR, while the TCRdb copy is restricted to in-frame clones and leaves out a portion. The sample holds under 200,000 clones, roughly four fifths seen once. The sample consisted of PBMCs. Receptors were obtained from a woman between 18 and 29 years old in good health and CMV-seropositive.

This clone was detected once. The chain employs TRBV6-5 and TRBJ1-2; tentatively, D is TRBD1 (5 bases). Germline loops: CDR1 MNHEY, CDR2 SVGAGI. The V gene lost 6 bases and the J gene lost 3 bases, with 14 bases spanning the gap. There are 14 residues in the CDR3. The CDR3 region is CASSALDSHYGYTF. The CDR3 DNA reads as TGTGCCAGCAGCGCGCTCGACAGCCACTATGGCTACACCTTC.

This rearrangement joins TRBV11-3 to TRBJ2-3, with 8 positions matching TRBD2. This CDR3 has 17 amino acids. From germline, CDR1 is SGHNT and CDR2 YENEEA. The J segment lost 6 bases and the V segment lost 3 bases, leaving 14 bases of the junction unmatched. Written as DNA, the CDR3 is TGTGCCAGCAGCTTGATGTCCGTGGCGGGGGGTTACGATACGCAGTATTTT. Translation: CASSLMSVAGGYDTQYF.

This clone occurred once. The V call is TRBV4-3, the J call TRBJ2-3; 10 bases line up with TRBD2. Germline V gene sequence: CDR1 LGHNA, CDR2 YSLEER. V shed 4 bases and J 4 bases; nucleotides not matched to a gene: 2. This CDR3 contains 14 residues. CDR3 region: CASSPSGGADTQYF. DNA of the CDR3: TGCGCCAGCAGCCCTAGCGGGGGTGCAGATACGCAGTATTTT.

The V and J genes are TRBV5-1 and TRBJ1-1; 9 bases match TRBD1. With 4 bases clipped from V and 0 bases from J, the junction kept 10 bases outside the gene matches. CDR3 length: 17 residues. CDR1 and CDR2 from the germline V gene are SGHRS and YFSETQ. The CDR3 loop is CASSPWGQGGMNTEAFF. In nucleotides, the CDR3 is TGCGCCAGCAGCCCGTGGGGACAGGGAGGGATGAACACTGAAGCTTTCTTT. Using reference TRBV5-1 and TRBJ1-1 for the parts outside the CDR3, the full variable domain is KAGVTQTPRYLIKTRGQQVTLSCSPISGHRSVSWYQQTPGQGLQFLFEYFSETQRNKGNFPGRFSGRQFSNSRSEMNVSTLELGDSALYLCASSPWGQGGMNTEAFFGQGTRLTVV.

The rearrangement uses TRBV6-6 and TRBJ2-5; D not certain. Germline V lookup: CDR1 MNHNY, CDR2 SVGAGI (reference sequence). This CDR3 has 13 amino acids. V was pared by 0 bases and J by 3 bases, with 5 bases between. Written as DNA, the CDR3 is TGTGCCAGCAGTTACTCCGCTAAAGAGACCCAGTACTTC. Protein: CASSYSAKETQYF.

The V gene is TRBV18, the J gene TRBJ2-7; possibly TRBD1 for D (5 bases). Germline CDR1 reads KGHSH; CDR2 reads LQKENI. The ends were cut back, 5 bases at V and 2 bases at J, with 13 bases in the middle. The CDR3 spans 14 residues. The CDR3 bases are TGTGCCAGCTCAACTGGCTGGGGCCCCTACGAGCAGTACGTC. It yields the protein CASSTGWGPYEQYV.

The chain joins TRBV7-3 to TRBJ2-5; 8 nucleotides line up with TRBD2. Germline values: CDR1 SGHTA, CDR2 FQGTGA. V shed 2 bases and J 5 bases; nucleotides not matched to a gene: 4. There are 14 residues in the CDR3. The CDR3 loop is CASSLGGGWETQYF. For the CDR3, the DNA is TGTGCCAGCAGCTTAGGCGGGGGGTGGGAGACCCAGTACTTC.

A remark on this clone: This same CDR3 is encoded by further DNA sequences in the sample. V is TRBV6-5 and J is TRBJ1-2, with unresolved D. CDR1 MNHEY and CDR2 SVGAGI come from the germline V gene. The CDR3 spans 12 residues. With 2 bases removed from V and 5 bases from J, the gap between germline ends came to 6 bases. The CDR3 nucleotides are TGTGCCAGCAGTTACGCGGGTTATGGCTACACCTTC. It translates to CASSYAGYGYTF.

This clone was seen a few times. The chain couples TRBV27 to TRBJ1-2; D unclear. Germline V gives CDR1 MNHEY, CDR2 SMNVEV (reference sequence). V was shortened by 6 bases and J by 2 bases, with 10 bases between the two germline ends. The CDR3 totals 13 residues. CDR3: CASSPTENYGYTF. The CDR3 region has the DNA TGTGCCAGCAGCCCCACAGAGAACTATGGCTACACCTTC.

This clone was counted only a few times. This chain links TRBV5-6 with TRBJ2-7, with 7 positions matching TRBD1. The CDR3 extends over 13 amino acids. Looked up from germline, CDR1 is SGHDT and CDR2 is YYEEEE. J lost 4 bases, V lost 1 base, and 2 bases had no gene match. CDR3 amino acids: CASSLTGEYEQYF. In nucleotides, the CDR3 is TGTGCCAGCAGCTTGACAGGGGAGTACGAGCAGTACTTC. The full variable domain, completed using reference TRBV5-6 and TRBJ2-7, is DAGVTQSPTHLIKTRGQQVTLRCSPKSGHDTVSWYQQALGQGPQFIFQYYEEEERQRGNFPDRFSGHQFPNYSSELNVNALLLGDSALYLCASSLTGEYEQYFGPGTRLTVT.

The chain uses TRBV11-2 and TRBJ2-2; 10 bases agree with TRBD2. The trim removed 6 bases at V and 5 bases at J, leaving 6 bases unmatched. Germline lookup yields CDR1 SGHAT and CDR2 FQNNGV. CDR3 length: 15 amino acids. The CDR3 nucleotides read TGTGCCAGCAGAAGGACTAGCGGTCGGACCGGGGAGCTGTTTTTT. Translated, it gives CASRRTSGRTGELFF.

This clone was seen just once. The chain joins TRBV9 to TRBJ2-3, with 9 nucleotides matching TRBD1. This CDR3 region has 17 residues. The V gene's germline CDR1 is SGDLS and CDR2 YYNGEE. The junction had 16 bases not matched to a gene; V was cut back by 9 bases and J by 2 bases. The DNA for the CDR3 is TGTGCCATCTCCACCAATGACAGGGGGGGGATCACAGATACGCAGTATTTT. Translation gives CAISTNDRGGITDTQYF.

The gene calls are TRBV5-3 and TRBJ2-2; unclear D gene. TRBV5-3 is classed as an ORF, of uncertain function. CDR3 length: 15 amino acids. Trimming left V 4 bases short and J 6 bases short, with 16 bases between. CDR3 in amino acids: CARSPRGGSSGELFF. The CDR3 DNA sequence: TGTGCCAGAAGCCCCCGAGGCGGTTCCTCCGGGGAGCTGTTTTTT.

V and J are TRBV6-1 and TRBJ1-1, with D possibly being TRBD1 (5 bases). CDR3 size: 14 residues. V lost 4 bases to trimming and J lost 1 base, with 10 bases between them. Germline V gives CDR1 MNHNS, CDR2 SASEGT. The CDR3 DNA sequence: TGTGCCAGCAGTGTATTCAGGGAGAACACTGAAGCTTTCTTT. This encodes CASSVFRENTEAFF.

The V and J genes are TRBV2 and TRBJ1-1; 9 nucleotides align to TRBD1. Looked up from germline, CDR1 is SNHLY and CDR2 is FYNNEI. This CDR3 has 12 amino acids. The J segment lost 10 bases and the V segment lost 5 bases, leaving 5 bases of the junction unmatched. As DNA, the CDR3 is TGTGCCAGCAGTACCGGGACAGGGAGAGCTTTCTTT. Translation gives CASSTGTGRAFF.

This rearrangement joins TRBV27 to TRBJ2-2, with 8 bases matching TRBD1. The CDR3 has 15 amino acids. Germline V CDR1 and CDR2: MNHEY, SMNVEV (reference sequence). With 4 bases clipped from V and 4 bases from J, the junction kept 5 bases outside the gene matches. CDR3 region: CASSWTGWGTGELFF. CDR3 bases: TGTGCCAGCAGTTGGACAGGGTGGGGCACCGGGGAGCTGTTTTTT.

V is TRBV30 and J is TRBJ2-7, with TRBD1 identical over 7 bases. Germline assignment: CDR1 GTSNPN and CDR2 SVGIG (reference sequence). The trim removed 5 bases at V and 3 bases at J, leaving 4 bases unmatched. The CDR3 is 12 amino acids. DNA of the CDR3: TGTGCCTGGTACCGGGACAGCTACGAGCAGTACTTC. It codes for CAWYRDSYEQYF.

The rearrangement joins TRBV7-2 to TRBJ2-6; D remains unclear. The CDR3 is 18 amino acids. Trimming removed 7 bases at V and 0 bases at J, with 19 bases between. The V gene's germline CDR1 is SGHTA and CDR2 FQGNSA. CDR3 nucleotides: TGTGCCAGCACCACATCCCGCTGGGCCGCCTCTGGGGCCAACGTCCTGACTTTC. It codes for CASTTSRWAASGANVLTF.

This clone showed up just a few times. CDR3 in DNA: TGTGCCAGCAGTGACGGCAGGGAGGACACAGATACGCAGTATTTT. This gives the protein CASSDGREDTDTQYF. This chain joins TRBV6-4 and TRBJ2-3, with D possibly TRBD2 on 6 matching bases. The V end lost 2 bases, the J end lost 2 bases, and 11 bases lay between the germline ends. CDR1 MRHNA and CDR2 SNTAGT come from the germline V gene. CDR3 length: 15 residues.

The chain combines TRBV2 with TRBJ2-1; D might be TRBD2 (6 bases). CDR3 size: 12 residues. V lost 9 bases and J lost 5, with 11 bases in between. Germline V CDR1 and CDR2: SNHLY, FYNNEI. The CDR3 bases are TGTGCCAGGGGACTTCTAAACAATGAGCAGTTCTTC. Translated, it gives CARGLLNNEQFF.

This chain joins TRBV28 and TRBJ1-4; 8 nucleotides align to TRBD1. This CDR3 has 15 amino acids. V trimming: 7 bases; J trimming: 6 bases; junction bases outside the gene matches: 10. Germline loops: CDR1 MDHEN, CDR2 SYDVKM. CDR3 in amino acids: CASIGRTGSHEKLFF. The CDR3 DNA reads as TGTGCCAGCATTGGCCGGACAGGGTCTCATGAAAAACTGTTTTTT.

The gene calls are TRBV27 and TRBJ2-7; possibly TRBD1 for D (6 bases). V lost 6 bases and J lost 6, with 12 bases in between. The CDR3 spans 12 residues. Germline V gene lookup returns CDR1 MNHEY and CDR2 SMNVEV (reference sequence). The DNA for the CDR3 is TGTGCCAGCAGGGAACAGGGCCGCGAGCAGTACTTC. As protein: CASREQGREQYF.

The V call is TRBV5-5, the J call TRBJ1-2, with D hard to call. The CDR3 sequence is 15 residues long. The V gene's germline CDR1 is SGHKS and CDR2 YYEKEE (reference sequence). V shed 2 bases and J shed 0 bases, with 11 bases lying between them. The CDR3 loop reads CASSFRSGSNYGYTF. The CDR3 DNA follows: TGTGCCAGCAGCTTTAGAAGCGGGTCTAACTATGGCTACACCTTC.

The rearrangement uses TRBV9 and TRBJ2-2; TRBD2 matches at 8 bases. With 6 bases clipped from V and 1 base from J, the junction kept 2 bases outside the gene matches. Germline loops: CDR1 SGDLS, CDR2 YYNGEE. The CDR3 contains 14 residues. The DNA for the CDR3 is TGTGCCAGCATGAGCGGGGGGAACACCGGGGAGCTGTTTTTT. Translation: CASMSGGNTGELFF.